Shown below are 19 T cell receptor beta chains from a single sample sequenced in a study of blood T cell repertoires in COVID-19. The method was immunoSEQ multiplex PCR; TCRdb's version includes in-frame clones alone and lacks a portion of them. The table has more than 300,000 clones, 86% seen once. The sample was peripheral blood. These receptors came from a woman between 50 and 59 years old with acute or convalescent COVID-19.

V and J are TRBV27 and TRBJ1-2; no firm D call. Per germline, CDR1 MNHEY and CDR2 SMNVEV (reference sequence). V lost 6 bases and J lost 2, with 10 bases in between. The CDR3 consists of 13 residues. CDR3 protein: CASSLDGNYGYTF. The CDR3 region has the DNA TGTGCCAGCAGCCTAGACGGCAACTATGGCTACACCTTC.

CDR3 nucleotide sequence: TGTGCCAGCAGCCAAGTTGGGTTAGCGGGAAGAAACCCGAGCACCGGGGAGCTGTTTTTT. As protein: CASSQVGLAGRNPSTGELFF. This chain connects TRBV3-1 (or the pseudogene TRBV3-2) to TRBJ2-2; TRBD2 agrees at 8 bases. This CDR3 contains 20 residues. Trimming at V came to 1 base and at J to 4 bases, leaving 17 bases not matched to a gene. CDR1 is LGHDT and CDR2 is YNNKEL in the germline V gene (reference sequence).

The CDR3 bases are TGTGCCAGCAGCTTCCTAGATATTGTCGGGGAGCTGTTTTTT. Translated: CASSFLDIVGELFF. V is TRBV3-1 (or the pseudogene TRBV3-2) and J is TRBJ2-2, with no clear D. Per the germline V gene, CDR1 is LGHDT and CDR2 is YNNKEL (reference sequence). The CDR3 runs 14 residues. Trimming left V 5 bases short and J 7 bases short, with 14 bases between.

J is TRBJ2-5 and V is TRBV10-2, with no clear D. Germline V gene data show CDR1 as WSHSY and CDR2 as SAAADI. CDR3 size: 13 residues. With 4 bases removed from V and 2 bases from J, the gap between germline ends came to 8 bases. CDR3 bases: TGCGCCAGCAGTGTCACATCTCAAGAGACCCAGTACTTC. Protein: CASSVTSQETQYF.

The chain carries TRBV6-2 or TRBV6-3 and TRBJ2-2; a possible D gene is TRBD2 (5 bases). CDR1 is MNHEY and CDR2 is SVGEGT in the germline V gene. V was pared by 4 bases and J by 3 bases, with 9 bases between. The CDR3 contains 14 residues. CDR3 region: CASSLRAHTGELFF. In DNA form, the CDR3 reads TGTGCCAGCAGTTTGCGGGCTCACACCGGGGAGCTGTTTTTT.

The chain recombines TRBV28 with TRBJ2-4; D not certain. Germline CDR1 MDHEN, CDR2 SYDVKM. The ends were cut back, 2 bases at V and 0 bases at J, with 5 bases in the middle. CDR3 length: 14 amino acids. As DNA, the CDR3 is TGTGCCAGCAGTTTAGTAGTAGCCAAAAACATTCAGTACTTC. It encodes CASSLVVAKNIQYF.

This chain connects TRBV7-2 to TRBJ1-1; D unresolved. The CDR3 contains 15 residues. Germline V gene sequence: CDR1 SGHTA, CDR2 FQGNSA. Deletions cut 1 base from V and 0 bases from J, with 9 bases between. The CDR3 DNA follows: TGTGCCAGCAGCTTAGTTGGCGGAGTGAACACTGAAGCTTTCTTT. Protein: CASSLVGGVNTEAFF.

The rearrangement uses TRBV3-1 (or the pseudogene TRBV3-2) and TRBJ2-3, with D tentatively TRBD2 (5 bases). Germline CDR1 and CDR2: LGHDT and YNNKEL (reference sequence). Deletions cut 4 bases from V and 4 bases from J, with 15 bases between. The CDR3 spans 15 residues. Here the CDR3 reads CASSPTTRFSDTQYF. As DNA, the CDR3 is TGTGCCAGCAGCCCGACAACTAGGTTTTCAGATACGCAGTATTTT.

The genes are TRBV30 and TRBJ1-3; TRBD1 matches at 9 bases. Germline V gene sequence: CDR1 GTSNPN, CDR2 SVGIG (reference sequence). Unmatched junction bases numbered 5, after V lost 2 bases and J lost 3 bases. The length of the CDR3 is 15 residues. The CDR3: CAWSSDRGDGNTIYF. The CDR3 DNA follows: TGTGCCTGGAGTTCGGACAGGGGAGATGGAAACACCATATATTTT.

The CDR3: CASSPLGGAGEQYF. The CDR3, as DNA: TGTGCCAGCAGCCCTTTGGGGGGGGCAGGCGAGCAGTACTTC. The chain links TRBV14 to TRBJ2-7; possibly TRBD2 for D (7 bases). The V gene lost 4 bases and the J gene lost 6 bases, with 16 bases spanning the gap. Germline V gene data show CDR1 as SGHDN and CDR2 as FVKESK. The CDR3 has 14 residues.

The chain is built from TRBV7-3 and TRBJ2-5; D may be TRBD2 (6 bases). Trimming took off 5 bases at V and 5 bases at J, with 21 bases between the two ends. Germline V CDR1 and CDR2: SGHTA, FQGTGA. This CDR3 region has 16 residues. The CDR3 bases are TGTGCCAGCAGCCCCTCGACTGGGAGGCCGGGGGAGACCCAGTACTTC. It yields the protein CASSPSTGRPGETQYF.

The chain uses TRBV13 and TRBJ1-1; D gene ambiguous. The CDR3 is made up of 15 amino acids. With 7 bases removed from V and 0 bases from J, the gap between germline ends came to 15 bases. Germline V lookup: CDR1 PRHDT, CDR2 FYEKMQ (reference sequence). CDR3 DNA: TGTGCCAGCAACTTCCCGACACCCTTGAACACTGAAGCTTTCTTT. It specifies CASNFPTPLNTEAFF.

CDR3 nucleotide sequence: TGTGCCAGCTCACCACGGCAGGCAACTAATGAAAAACTGTTTTTT. Its translation is CASSPRQATNEKLFF. The chain employs TRBV18 and TRBJ1-4; D uncertain. The V and J ends lost 1 base and 0 bases respectively, with 6 bases between them. CDR1 and CDR2 (germline): KGHSH, LQKENI. The CDR3 is 15 amino acids.

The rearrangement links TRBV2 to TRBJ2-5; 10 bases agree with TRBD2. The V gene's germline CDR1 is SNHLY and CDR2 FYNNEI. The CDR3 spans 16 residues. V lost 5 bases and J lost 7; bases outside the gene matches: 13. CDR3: CASSRGPSGSRVTQYF. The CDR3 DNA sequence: TGTGCCAGCAGTCGGGGTCCTAGCGGGAGTAGGGTGACCCAGTACTTC.

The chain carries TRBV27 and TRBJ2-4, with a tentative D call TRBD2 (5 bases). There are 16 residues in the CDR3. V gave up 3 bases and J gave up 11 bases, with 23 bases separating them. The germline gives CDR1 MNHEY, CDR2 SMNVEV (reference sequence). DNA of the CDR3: TGTGCCAGCAGTTTTACTGGGAGATTGGCCGCCGGTCTTCAGTACTTC. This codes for CASSFTGRLAAGLQYF.

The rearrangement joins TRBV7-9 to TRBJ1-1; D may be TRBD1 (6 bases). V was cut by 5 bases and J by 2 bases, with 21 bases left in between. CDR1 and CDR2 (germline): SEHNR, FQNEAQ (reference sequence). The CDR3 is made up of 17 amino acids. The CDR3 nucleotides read TGTGCCAGCAGCCCACGATCTGTCACAGGGCTTAACACTGAAGCTTTCTTT. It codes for CASSPRSVTGLNTEAFF.

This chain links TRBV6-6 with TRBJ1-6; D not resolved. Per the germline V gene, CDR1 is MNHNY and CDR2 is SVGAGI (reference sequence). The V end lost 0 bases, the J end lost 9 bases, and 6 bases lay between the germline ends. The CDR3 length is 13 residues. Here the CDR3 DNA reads TGTGCCAGCAGTTACTCGTTTCTTTCACCCCTCCACTTT. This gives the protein CASSYSFLSPLHF.

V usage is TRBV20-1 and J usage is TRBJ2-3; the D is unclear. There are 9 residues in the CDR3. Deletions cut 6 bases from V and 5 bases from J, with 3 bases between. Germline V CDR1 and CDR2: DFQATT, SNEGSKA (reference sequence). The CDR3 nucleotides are TGCAGTGCCATAGATACGCAGTATTTT. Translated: CSAIDTQYF.

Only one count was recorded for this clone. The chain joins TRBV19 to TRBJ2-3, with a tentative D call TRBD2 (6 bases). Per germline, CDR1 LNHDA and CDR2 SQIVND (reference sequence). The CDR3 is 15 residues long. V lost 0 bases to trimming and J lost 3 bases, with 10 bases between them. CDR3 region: CASSIDLLATDTQYF. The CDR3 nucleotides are TGTGCCAGTAGTATAGATCTACTAGCAACAGATACGCAGTATTTT.